This T cell receptor beta chain came from a study of cytomegalovirus exposure and HLA in healthy donors. Study findings and constraints: In an earlier analysis, about 87% or about 30%: the productive usage of most TCR beta V segments.

This clone was observed a handful of times. The antigen remains undetermined. The same CDR3 also results from other DNA sequences found in this sample. The PCR ran on 60 Vbeta and 13 Jbeta primers. Clones were read by immunoSEQ multiplex PCR, and TCRdb kept only the in-frame ones, dropping some. The table shows some 100,000 clones, with 69% occurring only once. Trimming pared 5 bases from V and 1 base from J, leaving 8 bases between. This CDR3 is 13 amino acids long. The germline gives CDR1 SGHTA, CDR2 FQGNSA. The rearrangement uses TRBV7-2 and TRBJ1-1; D is ambiguous. The source of this sequence is a woman in her seventies in good health and CMV-seropositive. The sample comprised PBMCs. The CDR3 DNA follows: TGTGCCAGCAGCCCGGGTGGGAACACTGAAGCTTTCTTT. This gives the protein CASSPGGNTEAFF.